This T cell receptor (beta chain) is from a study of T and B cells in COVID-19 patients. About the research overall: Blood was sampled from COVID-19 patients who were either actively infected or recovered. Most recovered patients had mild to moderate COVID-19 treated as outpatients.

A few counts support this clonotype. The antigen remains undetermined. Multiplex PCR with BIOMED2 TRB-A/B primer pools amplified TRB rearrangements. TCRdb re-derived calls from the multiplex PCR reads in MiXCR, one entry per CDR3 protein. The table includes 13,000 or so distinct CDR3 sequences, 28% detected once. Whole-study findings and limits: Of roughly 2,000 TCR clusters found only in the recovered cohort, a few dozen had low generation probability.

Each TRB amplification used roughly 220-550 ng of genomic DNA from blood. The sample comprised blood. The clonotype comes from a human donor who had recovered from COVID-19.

CDR3 sequence reads: CASSLFWVPSGANVLTF. CDR3 DNA: TGTGCCAGCAGTTTGTTCTGGGTACCCTCTGGGGCCAACGTCCTGACTTTC. This chain connects TRBV28 to TRBJ2-6; D uncertain. The V gene's germline CDR1 is MDHEN and CDR2 SYDVKM. The CDR3 contains 17 residues. Deletions cut 3 bases from V and 0 bases from J, with 12 bases between.